The rows below give T cell receptor beta chains drawn from one sample of a study of shared clonotypes between healthy human individuals. Generated by immunoSEQ multiplex PCR, the TCRdb table keeps only in-frame clones and is missing some. This table holds approximately 2.1 million clones, more than 80% found once. Input material: naive CD4+ T cells from PBMCs. All receptors derive from a man younger than 30 in good health. Some clones in this sample may be carry-over from other donors' samples. Both conserved end residues are part of each CDR3. D genes are given only for firm matches. The listing skips clone size in some rows; elsewhere it reads once, few, many or a size class.

>TRBV2|TRBJ2-5|TRBD2|.
TGTGCCAGCAGTCGTAGCCTAGCGGGCTTAGAGACCCAGTACTTC
CASSRSLAGLETQYF
>TRBV5-1|TRBJ2-7|.|.
TGCGCCAGCAGCTTGGGAAGCGGAGACTCCTACGAGCAGTACTTC
CASSLGSGDSYEQYF
>TRBV5-4|TRBJ1-2|TRBD1|.
TGTGCCAGCAGCCCGGACAGGGTCTTTAACTATGGCTACACCTTC
CASSPDRVFNYGYTF
>TRBV7-2|TRBJ2-1|.|.
TGTGCCAGCAGCTTAGACTCCCTTTCCTACAATGAGCAGTTCTTC
CASSLDSLSYNEQFF
>TRBV28|TRBJ2-2|TRBD1|.
TGTGCCAGCAGCGGTTTAGGGACAGGAGCCGGGGAGCTGTTTTTT
CASSGLGTGAGELFF
>TRBV7-8|TRBJ2-5|TRBD2|.
TGTGCCAGCAGCTTCACCGGGACTATCAAAGAGACCCAGTACTTC
CASSFTGTIKETQYF
>TRBV7-3|TRBJ2-3|.|.
TGTGCCAGCAGCTTAGCAGGAAGCACAGATACGCAGTATTTT
CASSLAGSTDTQYF
>TRBV20-1|TRBJ2-2|TRBD1|.
TGCAGTCCAGGGGGCCGGGGGGAGCTGTTTTTT
CSPGGRGELFF
>TRBV5-1|TRBJ1-4|.|.
TGCGCCAGCAGCTTGGAGGCAGTTGGGGAAAAACTGTTTTTT
CASSLEAVGEKLFF
>TRBV6-5|TRBJ2-3|.|.
TGTGCCAGCAGTTACTCCAAAGGCGGAGCAGATACGCAGTATTTT
CASSYSKGGADTQYF
>TRBV28|TRBJ2-7|.|.
TGTGCCAGCAGTCCCTCCGGACATAGATACGAGCAGTACTTC
CASSPSGHRYEQYF
>TRBV28|TRBJ1-1|.|.
TGTGCCAGCAGTTTACTTTCAGGTGAAGCTTTCTTT
CASSLLSGEAFF
>TRBV1|TRBJ2-3|.|.
TGCACCAGCAGCCACCGGACTAGCGGAGACCCCATGGATACGCAGTATTTT
CTSSHRTSGDPMDTQYF
>TRBV9|TRBJ2-2|.|.
TGTGCCAGCAGCATCAGGGGCACCGGGGAGCTGTTTTTT
CASSIRGTGELFF
>TRBV5-1|TRBJ1-1|.|.
TGCGCCAGCAGCTTGGGGCCGGGGGCCCCTGAAGGAGCTTTCTTT
CASSLGPGAPEGAFF
>TRBV7-3|TRBJ2-7|.|.
TGTGCCAGCAGCTTAACCGGGAGCAGTGGCGAGCAGTACTTC
CASSLTGSSGEQYF
>TRBV11-2|TRBJ2-2|TRBD2|.
TGTGCCAGCAGCACGGGTTTGGGTAGCGGGGTGAACACCGGGGAGCTGTTTTTT
CASSTGLGSGVNTGELFF
>TRBV5-4|TRBJ2-5|TRBD1|.
TGTGCCAGCAGCTCCGGGACAGGGGTTCCCGAGACCCAGTACTTC
CASSSGTGVPETQYF
>TRBV14|TRBJ2-7|.|.
TGTGCCAGCAGCTACCTAGCGAGCGAGCAGTACTTC
CASSYLASEQYF
>TRBV2|TRBJ1-4|.|.
TGTGCCAGCAGTGTACAGGAAAACCCACTGGGGAAACTGTTTTTT
CASSVQENPLGKLFF
>TRBV9|TRBJ2-1|TRBD1|.
TGTGCCAGCAGCGTCGCCCTACGGGACAGGGATACCGATGAGCAGTTCTTC
CASSVALRDRDTDEQFF
>TRBV18|TRBJ2-5|TRBD2|.
TGTGCCAGCTCACCCTCCCTAGCGGAAGAGACCCAGTACTTC
CASSPSLAEETQYF
>TRBV6-5|TRBJ1-5|.|once
TGTGCCAGCAGTTACACTATCAATCAGCCCCAGCATTTT
CASSYTINQPQHF
>TRBV30|TRBJ2-7|.|.
TGTGCCTGGACACCCCTGGGGTACGAGCAGTACTTC
CAWTPLGYEQYF
>TRBV7-2|TRBJ2-1|TRBD2|.
TGTGCCAGCAGCTCCCCGGGACTAGCGGTATACAATGAGCAGTTCTTC
CASSSPGLAVYNEQFF